The 27 T cell receptor beta chains below all came from one sample that was sequenced in a study of cytomegalovirus exposure and HLA in healthy donors. Assay used: immunoSEQ multiplex PCR; TCRdb lists only in-frame clones, some missing. The data hold roughly 180,000 clones, with roughly 86% observed a single time. The sequenced sample consisted of PBMCs. The receptors were gathered from a man aged 30-40 years in good health and CMV-seropositive.

The rearrangement links TRBV5-6 to TRBJ2-7; D unresolved. V gave up 2 bases and J gave up 3 bases, with 6 bases separating them. The CDR3 is 12 residues long. Germline CDR1 reads SGHDT; CDR2 reads YYEEEE. CDR3 DNA sequence: TGTGCCAGCAGCTTTGGCGGCTACGAGCAGTACTTC. It yields the protein CASSFGGYEQYF.

The V and J genes are TRBV9 and TRBJ1-2, with TRBD1 as a possible D gene (6 bases). The CDR3 is made up of 15 amino acids. Germline V gives CDR1 SGDLS, CDR2 YYNGEE. V lost 3 bases and J lost 6, with 18 bases in between. For the CDR3, the DNA is TGTGCCAGCAGCGCGAGGGTACAGGGTTTTGATGGCTACACCTTC. Translation: CASSARVQGFDGYTF.

The chain employs TRBV11-2 and TRBJ1-2; D remains unclear. V shed 5 bases and J shed 1 base, with 11 bases lying between them. Germline assignment: CDR1 SGHAT and CDR2 FQNNGV. CDR3 size: 14 residues. DNA for the CDR3: TGTGCCAGCAGCCCTAACAGCGTTAACTATGGCTACACCTTC. Protein sequence: CASSPNSVNYGYTF.

This chain uses TRBV28 with TRBJ1-1; D ambiguous. Trimming left V 7 bases short and J 1 base short, with 10 bases between. The CDR3 spans 13 residues. Germline CDR1 MDHEN, CDR2 SYDVKM. CDR3 nucleotide sequence: TGTGCCAGCACCAGTAGGAGGAACACTGAAGCTTTCTTT. This sequence encodes CASTSRRNTEAFF.

V usage is TRBV18 and J usage is TRBJ2-4; D is possibly TRBD1 (5 bases). Germline V gene sequence: CDR1 KGHSH, CDR2 LQKENI. This CDR3 is 18 amino acids long. Trimming left V 2 bases short and J 0 bases short, with 17 bases between. CDR3 nucleotides: TGTGCCAGCTCACCAAGGGTCGTACAGGCCTCAGCCAAAAACATTCAGTACTTC. Its protein is CASSPRVVQASAKNIQYF. Combining the CDR3 with reference TRBV18 and TRBJ2-4 gives the whole variable domain NAGVMQNPRHLVRRRGQEARLRCSPMKGHSHVYWYRQLPEEGLKFMVYLQKENIIDESGMPKERFSAEFPKEGPSILRIQQVVRGDSAAYFCASSPRVVQASAKNIQYFGAGTRLSVL.

V gene TRBV29-1 combines with J gene TRBJ1-1; D is unresolved. This CDR3 is 12 amino acids long. The germline CDR1 and CDR2 sequences are SQVTM and ANQGSEA. V was trimmed by 6 bases and J by 1 base, leaving 9 bases between them. The CDR3 DNA follows: TGCAGCGTCGCCCACGGGAACACTGAAGCTTTCTTT. It specifies CSVAHGNTEAFF.

In DNA, the CDR3 is TGCGCCAGCAGCGTGACAGGGGCCTCCTACGAGCAGTACTTC. It codes for CASSVTGASYEQYF. The V and J genes are TRBV5-1 and TRBJ2-7, with TRBD1 matching 8 bases. The CDR3 has 14 amino acids. V shed 4 bases, J shed 0 bases, and the junction held 3 bases outside the gene matches. The germline gives CDR1 SGHRS, CDR2 YFSETQ. The variable domain in full, completed from reference TRBV5-1 and TRBJ2-7, reads KAGVTQTPRYLIKTRGQQVTLSCSPISGHRSVSWYQQTPGQGLQFLFEYFSETQRNKGNFPGRFSGRQFSNSRSEMNVSTLELGDSALYLCASSVTGASYEQYFGPGTRLTVT.

This rearrangement joins TRBV5-5 to TRBJ2-5, with a weak D call TRBD2 (6 bases). Germline V gene lookup returns CDR1 SGHKS and CDR2 YYEKEE (reference sequence). This CDR3 has 15 residues. V was trimmed by 0 bases and J by 2 bases, leaving 11 bases between them. As DNA, the CDR3 is TGTGCCAGCAGCTTGGGCGGCGGGGAACAAGAGACCCAGTACTTC. Protein product: CASSLGGGEQETQYF.

The rearrangement links TRBV9 to TRBJ2-1, with 8 positions matching TRBD2. This CDR3 has 16 amino acids. Losses at the gene ends were 4 bases for V and 0 bases for J; bases not matched to a gene: 6. Germline assignment: CDR1 SGDLS and CDR2 YYNGEE. CDR3: CASSLSGESSYNEQFF. The CDR3 region has the DNA TGTGCCAGCAGCCTTAGCGGGGAGAGCTCCTACAATGAGCAGTTCTTC.

This clone has only a few counts. This sequence joins TRBV27 and TRBJ2-7; 8 nucleotides align to TRBD1. After removal of 5 bases from V and 2 bases from J, the junction contained 8 bases not matched to a gene. The CDR3 runs to 15 residues. From germline, CDR1 is MNHEY and CDR2 SMNVEV (reference sequence). The CDR3 sequence is CASSLGGTGAYEQYF. The CDR3 DNA follows: TGTGCCAGCAGTCTAGGGGGGACAGGAGCCTACGAGCAGTACTTC.

This rearrangement joins TRBV5-6 to TRBJ2-7; possible D gene TRBD2, 6 bases. The V gene lost 4 bases and the J gene lost 6 bases, with 20 bases spanning the gap. The CDR3 covers 15 residues. CDR1 SGHDT and CDR2 YYEEEE come from the germline V gene. The CDR3 bases are TGTGCCAGCAGCCCGGGACTTTTCCCCCCTAGCGAGCAGTACTTC. It specifies CASSPGLFPPSEQYF.

This chain uses TRBV2 with TRBJ2-7, with 8 bases fitting TRBD2. V lost 5 bases to trimming and J lost 3 bases; unmatched junction nucleotides: 18. The CDR3 is 18 residues long. Germline-derived CDR1 and CDR2 are SNHLY and FYNNEI. The CDR3 DNA sequence: TGTGCCAGCAGTACCTCCCTCTCTCGGGAGGGGACCATCTACGAGCAGTACTTC. This encodes CASSTSLSREGTIYEQYF.

This chain links TRBV11-2 with TRBJ1-2; D remains ambiguous. Trimming took off 1 base at V and 6 bases at J, with 9 bases between the two ends. The CDR3 is 13 residues long. Germline V lookup: CDR1 SGHAT, CDR2 FQNNGV. CDR3 in amino acids: CASSLGRADGYTF. For the CDR3, the DNA is TGTGCCAGCAGCTTAGGCCGGGCTGATGGCTACACCTTC.

V and J are TRBV5-4 and TRBJ2-1; 9 bases match TRBD1. There are 15 residues in the CDR3. Germline V gene lookup returns CDR1 SGHNT and CDR2 YYREEE (reference sequence). Unmatched junction bases numbered 5, after V lost 4 bases and J lost 3 bases. The CDR3 reads CASSLRTGVYNEQFF. CDR3 DNA: TGTGCCAGCAGCCTGAGGACAGGGGTCTACAATGAGCAGTTCTTC.

The chain joins TRBV23-1 to TRBJ2-5, with 7 bases matching TRBD2. TRBV23-1 is designated an ORF whose function remains uncertain. The CDR3 totals 19 residues. V dropped 2 bases and J dropped 1; count of bases not matched to a gene: 16. The CDR3 DNA reads TGCGCCAGCAGTCAACCAAGCGGGGTGTTGGTTGGGTTCCAAGAGACCCAGTACTTC. Its translation: CASSQPSGVLVGFQETQYF.

The chain employs TRBV5-1 and TRBJ2-3; TRBD1 is a possible D gene (6 bases). This CDR3 region has 14 residues. V lost 0 bases, J lost 6 bases, and 11 bases lay in between. CDR1 is SGHRS, CDR2 YFSETQ, per germline. Here the CDR3 reads CASSLVSQGDTQYF. The CDR3 region has the DNA TGCGCCAGCAGCTTGGTATCGCAGGGGGATACGCAGTATTTT.

This rearrangement joins TRBV15 to TRBJ1-6, with D unresolved. V lost 0 bases and J lost 0, with 6 bases in between. The CDR3 contains 16 residues. Germline CDR1 LNHNV, CDR2 YYDKDF (reference sequence). The CDR3 protein is CATSRELSSYNSPLHF. The CDR3 nucleotides are TGTGCCACCAGCAGAGAGCTAAGCTCCTATAATTCACCCCTCCACTTT.

Written as DNA, the CDR3 is TGTGCCAGCAGTTGGGGAATTGACTATGGCTACACCTTC. Its protein product is CASSWGIDYGYTF. The chain employs TRBV27 and TRBJ1-2; D gene uncertain. V lost 4 bases and J 3 bases, leaving 9 bases between the germline ends. The CDR3 consists of 13 residues. The germline V gene encodes CDR1 MNHEY and CDR2 SMNVEV (reference sequence).

CDR3 amino acids: CASSEGVVTTGETQYF. The CDR3 DNA sequence: TGTGCCAGCAGTGAAGGAGTGGTTACCACGGGGGAGACCCAGTACTTC. This chain links TRBV25-1 with TRBJ2-5, with a tentative D call TRBD2 (5 bases). In germline, CDR1 is MGHDK, CDR2 SYGVNS. The CDR3 consists of 16 residues. V lost 2 bases, J lost 5 bases, and 18 bases lay in between.

This sequence joins TRBV11-2 and TRBJ2-6; perhaps TRBD2 as D (6 bases). The CDR3 runs to 16 residues. Germline CDR1 reads SGHAT; CDR2 reads FQNNGV. The V gene lost 2 bases and the J gene lost 0 bases, with 8 bases spanning the gap. The CDR3 region is CASSLYGSSGANVLTF. The DNA of the CDR3 is TGTGCCAGCAGCTTATACGGGAGCTCTGGGGCCAACGTCCTGACTTTC.

The CDR3 DNA is TGTGCCAGCAGTTTTGCGGATACCTACGAGCAGTACTTC. Its translation: CASSFADTYEQYF. The V call is TRBV27, the J call TRBJ2-7; D is unclear. CDR1 and CDR2 (germline): MNHEY, SMNVEV (reference sequence). CDR3 length: 13 amino acids. Trimming stripped 3 bases from V and 2 bases from J, with 8 bases between.

The genes are TRBV7-9 and TRBJ2-5, with D perhaps matching TRBD1 (6 bases). The germline CDR1 and CDR2 sequences are SEHNR and FQNEAQ (reference sequence). The CDR3 length is 13 residues. V was shortened by 4 bases and J by 4 bases, with 10 bases between the two germline ends. The CDR3 DNA reads as TGTGCCAGCAGCTCAGGGGACGTAGAGACCCAGTACTTC. This translates into CASSSGDVETQYF. Complete variable domain (other parts from reference TRBV7-9 and TRBJ2-5): DTGVSQNPRHKITKRGQNVTFRCDPISEHNRLYWYRQTLGQGPEFLTYFQNEAQLEKSRLLSDRFSAERPKGSFSTLEIQRTEQGDSAMYLCASSSGDVETQYFGPGTRLLVL.

This clone came up once. The CDR3 nucleotides read TGTGCCAGCAGCTCGACGAAGGTGCGGAGCACAGATACGCAGTATTTT. This sequence encodes CASSSTKVRSTDTQYF. The rearrangement links TRBV5-8 to TRBJ2-3; D ambiguous. With 3 bases removed from V and 0 bases from J, the gap between germline ends came to 14 bases. Germline V lookup: CDR1 SGHTS, CDR2 YDEGEE. The length of the CDR3 is 16 residues. The full variable domain, with the rest looked up from reference TRBV5-8 and TRBJ2-3, is EAGVTQSPTHLIKTRGQQATLRCSPISGHTSVYWYQQALGLGLQFLLWYDEGEERNRGNFPPRFSGRQFPNYSSELNVNALELEDSALYLCASSSTKVRSTDTQYFGPGTRLTVL.

The chain couples TRBV15 to TRBJ1-6; 10 nucleotides agree with TRBD1. The germline V gene encodes CDR1 LNHNV and CDR2 YYDKDF (reference sequence). Trimming at V came to 3 bases and at J to 5 bases, leaving 7 bases not matched to a gene. The CDR3 contains 17 residues. CDR3 nucleotide sequence: TGTGCCACCAGCAGGCTCTACGGACAGGGGGATAATTCACCCCTCCACTTT. This gives the protein CATSRLYGQGDNSPLHF. The variable domain in full, completed from reference TRBV15 and TRBJ1-6, reads DAMVIQNPRYQVTQFGKPVTLSCSQTLNHNVMYWYQQKSSQAPKLLFHYYDKDFNNEADTPDNFQSRRPNTSFCFLDIRSPGLGDTAMYLCATSRLYGQGDNSPLHFGNGTRLTVT.

As for this clone: At one end, the junction sequence differs from germline, possibly due to a read error. V gene TRBV7-8 combines with J gene TRBJ1-1; D gene ambiguous. The germline gives CDR1 SGHVS, CDR2 FQNEAQ. The CDR3 loop spans 16 amino acids. Here the CDR3 reads CASSLAGGRLTTEAFF. In DNA form, the CDR3 reads TGTGCCAGCAGCCTAGCAGGTGGGCGGTTGACCACTGAAGCTTTCTTT.

DNA of the CDR3: TGTGCCAGCAGCCGCGGCTCAGGGGCCTCCTACGAGCAGTACTTC. It codes for CASSRGSGASYEQYF. The chain uses TRBV14 and TRBJ2-7, with D maybe TRBD1 (6 bases). The germline CDR1 and CDR2 sequences are SGHDN and FVKESK. V lost 4 bases to trimming and J lost 0 bases, with 13 bases between them. This CDR3 spans 15 amino acids.

The chain is built from TRBV6-6 and TRBJ1-6; no reliable D call. In germline, CDR1 is MNHNY, CDR2 SVGAGI (reference sequence). The V end lost 2 bases, the J end lost 7 bases, and 12 bases lay between the germline ends. The CDR3 runs to 15 residues. Written as DNA, the CDR3 is TGTGCCAGCAGTTACGGGTCCCAATTGAATTCACCCCTCCACTTT. The encoded protein is CASSYGSQLNSPLHF.